This T cell receptor beta chain was documented in a study of cytomegalovirus exposure and HLA in healthy donors. CDR3 size: 14 residues. The germline V and J ends were trimmed by 6 bases and 5 bases, with 17 bases remaining between them. Germline lookup yields CDR1 MNHNY and CDR2 SVGAGI (reference sequence). PCR employed 60 Vbeta and 13 Jbeta primers. The data were produced by immunoSEQ multiplex PCR, yet TCRdb's version contains in-frame clones alone and is incomplete. The sample records 150,000 to 200,000 clones, roughly 80% being singletons. Sequencing used PBMCs. The chain carries TRBV6-6 and TRBJ2-7; weak D call: TRBD2 (6 bases). The sequence derives from a man aged 35-49 years in good health and CMV-seronegative. The CDR3 is CASSRRERVHEQYF. In nucleotides, the CDR3 is TGTGCCAGCAGCCGACGTGAGCGGGTCCACGAGCAGTACTTC.